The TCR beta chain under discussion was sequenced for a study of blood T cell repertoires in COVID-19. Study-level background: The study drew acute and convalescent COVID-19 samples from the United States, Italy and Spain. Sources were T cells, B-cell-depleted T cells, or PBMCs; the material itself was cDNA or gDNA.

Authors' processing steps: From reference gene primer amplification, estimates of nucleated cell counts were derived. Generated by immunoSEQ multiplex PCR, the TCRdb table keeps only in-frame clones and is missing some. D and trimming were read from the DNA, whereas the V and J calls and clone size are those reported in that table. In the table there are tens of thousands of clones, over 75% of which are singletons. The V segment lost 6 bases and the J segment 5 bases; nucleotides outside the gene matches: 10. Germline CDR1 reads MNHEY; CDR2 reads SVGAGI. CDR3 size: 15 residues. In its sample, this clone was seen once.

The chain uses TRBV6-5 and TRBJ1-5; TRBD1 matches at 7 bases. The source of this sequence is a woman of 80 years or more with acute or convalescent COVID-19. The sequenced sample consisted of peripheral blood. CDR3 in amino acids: CASRSAGTEDQPQHF. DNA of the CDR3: TGTGCCAGCAGATCCGCCGGGACAGAGGATCAGCCCCAGCATTTT.